These 16 T cell receptor beta chains originate from one sample sequenced in a study of CD8+CD57+ T cells in acquired aplastic anemia. Investigators profiled TCR beta VDJ and CDR3 from genomic DNA template. TCRdb reanalysed the reads using MiXCR and keeps one entry per CDR3 protein. The sample shows 65,000 to 85,000 distinct CDR3 sequences, roughly half of them seen only once. Sequenced material: sorted CD4+, CD8+, or CD8+CD57+ T cells (not recorded which) from PBMCs. These TCRs come from a human donor in good health, serving as a control.

The chain carries TRBV5-1 and TRBJ1-4, with 7 bases fitting TRBD1. V lost 4 bases, J lost 8 bases, and 5 bases stayed unmatched. The CDR3 contains 13 residues. CDR1 and CDR2 from the germline V gene are SGHRS and YFSETQ. CDR3 in amino acids: CASSGLQGEKLFF. For the CDR3, the DNA is TGCGCCAGCAGCGGATTACAGGGGGAAAAACTGTTTTTT. The whole variable domain, remainder taken from reference TRBV5-1 and TRBJ1-4, is KAGVTQTPRYLIKTRGQQVTLSCSPISGHRSVSWYQQTPGQGLQFLFEYFSETQRNKGNFPGRFSGRQFSNSRSEMNVSTLELGDSALYLCASSGLQGEKLFFGSGTQLSVL.

As for this clonotype: It may be a read error: a sequence one base away is much more abundant. The chain recombines TRBV5-4 with TRBJ2-5, with D perhaps matching TRBD1 or TRBD2 (6 bases each). The CDR3 contains 13 residues. Looked up from germline, CDR1 is SGHNT and CDR2 is YYREEE (reference sequence). Here the CDR3 reads CAGSGPGESEQYF. For the CDR3, the DNA is TGTGCCGGCAGCGGGCCAGGGGAGTCGGAGCAGTACTTC.

This clonotype showed up just once. The DNA for the CDR3 is TGCGCCAGCAGCTTGGGACAGGGATCTAGCACAGATACGCAGTATTTT. Amino acid sequence: CASSLGQGSSTDTQYF. V is TRBV5-1 and J is TRBJ2-3, with 7 nucleotides matching TRBD1. Trimming took 0 bases from V and 0 from J; bases not matched to a gene: 4. The CDR3 is made up of 16 amino acids. CDR1 SGHRS and CDR2 YFSETQ come from the germline V gene.

In this sample, this clonotype turned up many times. The CDR3 loop is CASSGTGTSSNEQFF. The CDR3 DNA is TGTGCCAGTAGTGGGACAGGGACTTCTTCCAATGAGCAGTTCTTC. The V gene is TRBV19, the J gene TRBJ2-1; 9 bases line up with TRBD1. The junction had 8 bases not matched to a gene; V was cut back by 5 bases and J by 6 bases. This CDR3 has 15 amino acids. Germline V gene data show CDR1 as LNHDA and CDR2 as SQIVND (reference sequence).

The V call is TRBV20-1, the J call TRBJ2-7; a possible D gene is TRBD1 (6 bases). The germline V and J ends were trimmed by 2 bases and 3 bases, with 14 bases remaining between them. CDR3 length: 14 amino acids. Germline assignment: CDR1 DFQATT and CDR2 SNEGSKA (reference sequence). For the CDR3, the DNA is TGCAGTGCTAGAATCCGGCCAGGGGTCTACGAGCAGTACTTC. Protein product: CSARIRPGVYEQYF.

The chain carries TRBV29-1 and TRBJ1-4; D not resolved. CDR1 is SQVTM and CDR2 is ANQGSEA in the germline V gene. This CDR3 comprises 14 residues. Trimming cost V 2 bases and J 5 bases, with 12 bases left between them. The CDR3 is CSVELARSNEKLFF. The CDR3 DNA is TGCAGCGTTGAACTGGCTCGCTCCAATGAAAAACTGTTTTTT.

CDR3 DNA sequence: TGTGCCCTCGGCAGGAGGGGCAATCAGCCCCAGCATTTT. It codes for CALGRRGNQPQHF. This chain connects TRBV19 to TRBJ1-5; no reliable D call. The CDR3 consists of 13 residues. Trimming removed 11 bases at V and 2 bases at J, with 13 bases between. Germline V gives CDR1 LNHDA, CDR2 SQIVND (reference sequence).

This clonotype occurred a few times. In DNA form, the CDR3 reads TGCAGTGCTAAGTCACCGGGGCTCTACGACGAGCAGTACTTC. It is translated as CSAKSPGLYDEQYF. The V call is TRBV20-1, the J call TRBJ2-7; perhaps D is TRBD1 or TRBD2 (5 bases each). CDR3 length: 14 residues. Looked up from germline, CDR1 is DFQATT and CDR2 is SNEGSKA (reference sequence). V was shortened by 4 bases and J by 5 bases, with 18 bases between the two germline ends.

This sequence joins TRBV9 and TRBJ2-5; 9 bases are shared with TRBD1. The trim removed 3 bases at V and 5 bases at J, leaving 8 bases unmatched. This CDR3 is built from 15 residues. The V gene's germline CDR1 is SGDLS and CDR2 YYNGEE. The CDR3 DNA sequence: TGTGCCAGCAGCGCGAGGGGGACAGGGTGGGAGACCCAGTACTTC. This translates into CASSARGTGWETQYF.

By its share, this clonotype is medium-sized (0.01 to 0.1%). V gene TRBV19 combines with J gene TRBJ1-5; TRBD1 aligns across 9 bases. Germline V lookup: CDR1 LNHDA, CDR2 SQIVND (reference sequence). CDR3 length equals 15 residues. J lost 6 bases, V lost 4 bases, and 7 bases had no gene match. CDR3 in amino acids: CASSRGQGLGQPQHF. As DNA, the CDR3 is TGTGCCAGTAGTAGGGGACAGGGTCTCGGTCAGCCCCAGCATTTT.

This chain links TRBV25-1 with TRBJ1-2, with 12 bases lining up with TRBD1. Germline values: CDR1 MGHDK, CDR2 SYGVNS. The CDR3 is made up of 19 amino acids. Trimming cost V 0 bases and J 1 base; bases outside gene matches: 9. CDR3 residues: CASSEYNSGTGGRNYGYTF. DNA of the CDR3: TGTGCCAGCAGTGAATACAATTCCGGGACAGGGGGCCGTAACTATGGCTACACCTTC.

This clonotype was recorded at least ten times. This chain joins TRBV7-3 and TRBJ1-1, with D perhaps TRBD1 (5 bases). The CDR3 sequence is 13 residues long. Trimming shortened V by 3 bases and J by 3 bases, and 8 bases separated the two germline ends. CDR1 is SGHTA, CDR2 FQGTGA, per germline. The CDR3 DNA reads as TGTGCCAGCAGCTTCAGGGAGGACACTGAAGCTTTCTTT. Its protein is CASSFREDTEAFF.

In this sample, this clonotype turned up many times. The V and J genes are TRBV7-9 and TRBJ2-7, with TRBD1 identical over 10 bases. The J segment lost 4 bases and the V segment lost 4 bases, leaving 7 bases of the junction unmatched. CDR3 length equals 15 residues. CDR1 and CDR2 (germline): SEHNR, FQNEAQ (reference sequence). CDR3: CASSSRGQGPYEQYF. The CDR3 bases are TGTGCCAGCAGCTCGAGGGGACAGGGGCCTTACGAGCAGTACTTC.

This chain links TRBV12-3 or TRBV12-4 with TRBJ2-5, with 12 bases matching TRBD1. This CDR3 is 16 amino acids long. With V trimmed by 6 bases and J by 4 bases, 9 bases remained unmatched. The CDR3 nucleotides are TGTGCCAGCAGCAGCGGACCGGGACAGGGGGCAGAGACCCAGTACTTC. Translating gives CASSSGPGQGAETQYF.

The chain joins TRBV15 to TRBJ2-7, with D unresolved. Trimming pared 0 bases from V and 9 bases from J, leaving 9 bases between. The CDR3 consists of 12 residues. CDR1 is LNHNV and CDR2 is YYDKDF in the germline V gene (reference sequence). The DNA for the CDR3 is TGTGCCACCAGCAGAGATCAGGACGGGCAGTACTTC. As protein: CATSRDQDGQYF.

This clonotype showed up many times. In nucleotides, the CDR3 is TGTGCCAGCAGCGGGGGGGGGGGGTCCCAGCATTTT. Protein: CASSGGGGSQHF. This chain uses TRBV7-9 with TRBJ1-5, with D perhaps matching TRBD1 (5 bases). Germline V gives CDR1 SEHNR, CDR2 FQNEAQ (reference sequence). The V end was cut by 5 bases, the J end by 11 bases, with 13 bases between. This CDR3 spans 12 amino acids.